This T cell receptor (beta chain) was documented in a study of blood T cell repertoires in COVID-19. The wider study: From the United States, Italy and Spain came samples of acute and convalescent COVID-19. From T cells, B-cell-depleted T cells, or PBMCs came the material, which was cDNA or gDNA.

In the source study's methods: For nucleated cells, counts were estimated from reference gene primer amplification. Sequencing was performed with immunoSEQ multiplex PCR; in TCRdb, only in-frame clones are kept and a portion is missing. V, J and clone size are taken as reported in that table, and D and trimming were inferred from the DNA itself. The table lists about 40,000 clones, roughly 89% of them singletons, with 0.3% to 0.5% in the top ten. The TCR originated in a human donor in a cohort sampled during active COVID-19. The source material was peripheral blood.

The CDR3 reads CASSGGGSNQPQHF. In DNA, the CDR3 is TGTGCCAGCAGTGGGGGAGGAAGCAATCAGCCCCAGCATTTT. The chain recombines TRBV27 with TRBJ1-5; possible D gene TRBD1, 5 bases. The CDR3 extends over 14 amino acids. V was shortened by 5 bases and J by 1 base, with 9 bases between the two germline ends. Per the germline V gene, CDR1 is MNHEY and CDR2 is SMNVEV (reference sequence).